This T cell receptor beta chain was sequenced during a study of monozygotic twins with inflammatory bowel disease. Germline V gene lookup returns CDR1 MDHEN and CDR2 SYDVKM. This CDR3 spans 13 amino acids. On this clonotype: Its specificity is unknown.

General study points: A reduction in TCRbeta diversity (inverse Simpson) was seen in IBD patients relative to healthy co-twins.

Added by template switching were UMIs that each held a 6-nucleotide sample barcode. Following a re-call of the 5' RACE reads, TCRdb has one entry per CDR3 protein and lacks DNA. The sample has 330,000 or so distinct CDR3 sequences, and its top ten clones hold under 2.5%. An approximately 2.5 ml blood sample was drawn per donor. The chain uses TRBV28 and TRBJ2-7; TCRdb lists TRBD1, though no DNA is available to test this call. This TCR was sampled from a human donor with ulcerative colitis or Crohn's disease, or a healthy co-twin of an affected twin (not recorded which). Material for sequencing was blood. CDR3: CASTGTGGYEQYF.